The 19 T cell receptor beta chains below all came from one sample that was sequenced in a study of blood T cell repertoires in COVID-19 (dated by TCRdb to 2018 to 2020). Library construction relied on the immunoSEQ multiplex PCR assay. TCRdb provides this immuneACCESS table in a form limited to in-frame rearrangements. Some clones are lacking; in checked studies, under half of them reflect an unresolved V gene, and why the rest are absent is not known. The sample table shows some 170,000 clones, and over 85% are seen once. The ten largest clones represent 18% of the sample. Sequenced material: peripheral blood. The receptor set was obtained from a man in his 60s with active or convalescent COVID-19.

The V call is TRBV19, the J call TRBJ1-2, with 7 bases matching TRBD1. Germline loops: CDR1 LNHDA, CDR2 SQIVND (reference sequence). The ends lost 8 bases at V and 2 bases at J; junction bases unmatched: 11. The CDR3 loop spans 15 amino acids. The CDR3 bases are TGTGCCAGTCGGACCTCGGGACAGTTCAACTATGGCTACACCTTC. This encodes CASRTSGQFNYGYTF.

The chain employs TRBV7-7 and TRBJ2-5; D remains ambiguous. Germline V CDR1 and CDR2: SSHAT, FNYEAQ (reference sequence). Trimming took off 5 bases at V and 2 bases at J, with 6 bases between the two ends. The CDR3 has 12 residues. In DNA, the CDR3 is TGTGCCAGCAGCCCCAGGCAAGAGACCCAGTACTTC. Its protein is CASSPRQETQYF.

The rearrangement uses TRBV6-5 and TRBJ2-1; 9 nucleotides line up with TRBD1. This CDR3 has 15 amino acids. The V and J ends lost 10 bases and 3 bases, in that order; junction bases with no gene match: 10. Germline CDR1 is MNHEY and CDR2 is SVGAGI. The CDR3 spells CATRPAGQGYNEQFF. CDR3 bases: TGTGCCACAAGACCCGCGGGACAGGGCTACAATGAGCAGTTCTTC.

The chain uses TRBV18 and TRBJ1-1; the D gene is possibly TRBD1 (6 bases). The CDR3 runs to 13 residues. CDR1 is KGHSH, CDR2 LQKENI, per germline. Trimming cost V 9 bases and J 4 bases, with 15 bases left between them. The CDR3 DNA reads TGTGCCAGTTGCTCTACAGGGACCACTGAAGCTTTCTTT. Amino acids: CASCSTGTTEAFF.

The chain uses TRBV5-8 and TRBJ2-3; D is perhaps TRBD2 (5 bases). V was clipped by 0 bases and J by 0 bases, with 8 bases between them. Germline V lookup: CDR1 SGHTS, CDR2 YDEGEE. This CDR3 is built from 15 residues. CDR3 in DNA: TGTGCCAGCAGCTTGGTGCAGCGGAGCACAGATACGCAGTATTTT. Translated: CASSLVQRSTDTQYF.

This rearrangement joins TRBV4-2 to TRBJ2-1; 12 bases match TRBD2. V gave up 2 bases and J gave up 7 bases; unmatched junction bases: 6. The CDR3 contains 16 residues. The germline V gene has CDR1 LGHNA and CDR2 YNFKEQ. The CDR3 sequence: CASSQQLAGGYNEQFF. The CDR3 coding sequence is TGTGCCAGCAGCCAACAACTAGCGGGGGGCTATAATGAGCAGTTCTTC.

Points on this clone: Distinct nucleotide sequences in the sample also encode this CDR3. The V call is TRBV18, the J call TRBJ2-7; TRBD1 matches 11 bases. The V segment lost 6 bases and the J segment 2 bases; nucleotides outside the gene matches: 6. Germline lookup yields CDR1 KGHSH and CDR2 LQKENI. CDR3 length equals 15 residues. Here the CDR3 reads CASSPGQGGTYEQYF. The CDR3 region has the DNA TGTGCCAGCTCTCCGGGACAGGGGGGAACCTACGAGCAGTACTTC. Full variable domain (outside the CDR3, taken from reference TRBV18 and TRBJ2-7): NAGVMQNPRHLVRRRGQEARLRCSPMKGHSHVYWYRQLPEEGLKFMVYLQKENIIDESGMPKERFSAEFPKEGPSILRIQQVVRGDSAAYFCASSPGQGGTYEQYFGPGTRLTVT.

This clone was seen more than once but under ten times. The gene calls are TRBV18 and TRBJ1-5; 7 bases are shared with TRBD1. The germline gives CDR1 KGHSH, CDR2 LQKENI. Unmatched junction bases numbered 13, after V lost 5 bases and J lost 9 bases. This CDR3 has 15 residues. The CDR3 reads CASSFRDRSLWPQHF. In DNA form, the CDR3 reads TGTGCCAGCTCATTCCGGGACAGATCCCTATGGCCCCAGCATTTT.

CDR3: CASSAVETQYF. The CDR3 DNA reads TGTGCCAGCAGTGCGGTGGAGACCCAGTACTTC. This chain joins TRBV12-3 or TRBV12-4 and TRBJ2-5, with unresolved D. The CDR3 contains 11 residues. Trimming took 5 bases from V and 5 from J, leaving 6 bases between them.

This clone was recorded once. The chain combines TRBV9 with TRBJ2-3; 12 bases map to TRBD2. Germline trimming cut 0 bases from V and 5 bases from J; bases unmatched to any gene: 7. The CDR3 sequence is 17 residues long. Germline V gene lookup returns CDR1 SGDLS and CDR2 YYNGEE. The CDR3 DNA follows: TGTGCCAGCAGCGTAGTGACTAGCGGGGGCCAGGGAGATACGCAGTATTTT. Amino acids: CASSVVTSGGQGDTQYF. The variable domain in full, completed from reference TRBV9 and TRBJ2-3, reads DSGVTQTPKHLITATGQRVTLRCSPRSGDLSVYWYQQSLDQGLQFLIQYYNGEERAKGNILERFSAQQFPDLHSELNLSSLELGDSALYFCASSVVTSGGQGDTQYFGPGTRLTVL.

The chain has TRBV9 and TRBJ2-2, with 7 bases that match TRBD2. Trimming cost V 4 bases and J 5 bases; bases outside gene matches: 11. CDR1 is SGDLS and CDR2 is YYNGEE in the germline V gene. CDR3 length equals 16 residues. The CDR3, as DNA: TGTGCCAGCAGCCAACAAGGAGCGGGAATAACCGGGGAGCTGTTTTTT. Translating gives CASSQQGAGITGELFF. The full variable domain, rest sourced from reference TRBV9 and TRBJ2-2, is DSGVTQTPKHLITATGQRVTLRCSPRSGDLSVYWYQQSLDQGLQFLIQYYNGEERAKGNILERFSAQQFPDLHSELNLSSLELGDSALYFCASSQQGAGITGELFFGEGSRLTVL.

Here the CDR3 reads CASSLLEGALNTEAFF. For the CDR3, the DNA is TGTGCCAGCAGTTTATTGGAGGGGGCGCTGAACACTGAAGCTTTCTTT. The chain joins TRBV28 to TRBJ1-1; 7 nucleotides line up with TRBD1. CDR3 length: 16 amino acids. V shed 1 base, J shed 0 bases, and the junction held 5 bases outside the gene matches. The V gene's germline CDR1 is MDHEN and CDR2 SYDVKM.

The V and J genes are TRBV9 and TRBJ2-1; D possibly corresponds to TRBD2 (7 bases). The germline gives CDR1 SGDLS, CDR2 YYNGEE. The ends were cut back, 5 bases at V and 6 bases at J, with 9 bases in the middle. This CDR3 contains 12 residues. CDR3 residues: CASRGGGNEQFF. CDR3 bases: TGTGCCAGCAGGGGAGGGGGCAATGAGCAGTTCTTC.

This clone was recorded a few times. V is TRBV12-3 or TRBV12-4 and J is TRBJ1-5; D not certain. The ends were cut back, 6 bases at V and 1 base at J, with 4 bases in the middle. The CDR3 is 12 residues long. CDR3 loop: CASRQSNQPQHF. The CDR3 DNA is TGTGCCAGCAGGCAGAGCAATCAGCCCCAGCATTTT.

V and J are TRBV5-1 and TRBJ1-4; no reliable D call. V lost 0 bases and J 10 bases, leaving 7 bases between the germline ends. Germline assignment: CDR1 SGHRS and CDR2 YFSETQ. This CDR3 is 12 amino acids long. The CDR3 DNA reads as TGCGCCAGCAGCTTGGAGGGAGGAAAACTGTTTTTT. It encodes CASSLEGGKLFF.

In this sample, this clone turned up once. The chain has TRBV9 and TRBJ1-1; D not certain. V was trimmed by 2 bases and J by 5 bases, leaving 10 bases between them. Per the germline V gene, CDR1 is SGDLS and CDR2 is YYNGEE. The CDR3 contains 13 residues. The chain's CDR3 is CASSVAGRTEAFF. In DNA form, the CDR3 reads TGTGCCAGCAGCGTCGCCGGGAGAACTGAAGCTTTCTTT. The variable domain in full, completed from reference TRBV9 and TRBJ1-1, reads DSGVTQTPKHLITATGQRVTLRCSPRSGDLSVYWYQQSLDQGLQFLIQYYNGEERAKGNILERFSAQQFPDLHSELNLSSLELGDSALYFCASSVAGRTEAFFGQGTRLTVV.

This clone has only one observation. CDR3: CASSLTAGEKNTIYF. In DNA form, the CDR3 reads TGCGCCAGCAGCTTAACGGCAGGGGAAAAAAACACCATATATTTT. J is TRBJ1-3 and V is TRBV5-1; D is possibly TRBD1 (6 bases). V gave up 2 bases and J gave up 6 bases, with 15 bases separating them. The CDR3 is made up of 15 amino acids. In germline, CDR1 is SGHRS, CDR2 YFSETQ.

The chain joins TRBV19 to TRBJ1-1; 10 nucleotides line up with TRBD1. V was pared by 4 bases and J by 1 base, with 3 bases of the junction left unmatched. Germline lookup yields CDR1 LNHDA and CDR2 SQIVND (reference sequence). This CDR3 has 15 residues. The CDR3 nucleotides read TGTGCCAGTAGTACAGGGGACAGGGGGAACACTGAAGCTTTCTTT. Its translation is CASSTGDRGNTEAFF.

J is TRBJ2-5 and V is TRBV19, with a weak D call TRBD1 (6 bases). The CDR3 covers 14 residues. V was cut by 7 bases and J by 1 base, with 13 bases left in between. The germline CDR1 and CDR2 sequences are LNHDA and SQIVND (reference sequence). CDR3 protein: CASNLQGFQETQYF. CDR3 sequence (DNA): TGTGCCAGTAACCTACAGGGTTTCCAAGAGACCCAGTACTTC.